The 25 T cell receptor beta chains below come from one sample, sequenced in a study of blood T cell repertoires in COVID-19. Profiling relied on immunoSEQ multiplex PCR, and the TCRdb table lists in-frame clones only, not all of them. Among 200,000 to 250,000 clones, 85% to 90% were seen once, and the ten largest hold roughly 3.7%. The sample comprised PBMCs or T cells enriched from blood (not recorded which). Receptors originate from a woman aged 18-30 years in a cohort exposed to, infected with or recovered from COVID-19 (not recorded which).

The CDR3 region has the DNA TGTGCCAGTGGTTGGGCTACCACAGATACGCAGTATTTT. As protein: CASGWATTDTQYF. The V gene is TRBV19, the J gene TRBJ2-3; D is ambiguous. The V and J ends lost 8 bases and 2 bases respectively, with 11 bases between them. The germline CDR1 and CDR2 sequences are LNHDA and SQIVND (reference sequence). The CDR3 extends over 13 amino acids.

The V and J genes are TRBV5-8 and TRBJ1-1; possibly TRBD1 for D (6 bases). Germline CDR1 SGHTS, CDR2 YDEGEE. Trimming shortened V by 6 bases and J by 0 bases, and 15 bases separated the two germline ends. The CDR3 has 15 amino acids. CDR3 amino acids: CASTYGQFMNTEAFF. Written as DNA, the CDR3 is TGTGCCAGCACTTACGGACAGTTCATGAACACTGAAGCTTTCTTT.

The chain employs TRBV6-5 and TRBJ2-3, with a weak D call TRBD1 (5 bases). Germline values: CDR1 MNHEY, CDR2 SVGAGI. The germline V and J ends were trimmed by 9 bases and 2 bases, with 12 bases remaining between them. The CDR3 sequence is 13 residues long. Here the CDR3 reads CASQGRNTDTQYF. As DNA, the CDR3 is TGTGCCAGTCAGGGTCGAAACACAGATACGCAGTATTTT.

The CDR3 coding sequence is TGTGCCAGCAGCTCCTGGACAGGCTCTAATTCACCCCTCCACTTT. Translation: CASSSWTGSNSPLHF. The chain couples TRBV5-8 to TRBJ1-6; TRBD1 aligns across 7 bases. Per germline, CDR1 SGHTS and CDR2 YDEGEE. V trimming: 3 bases; J trimming: 6 bases; junction bases outside the gene matches: 6. This CDR3 comprises 15 residues.

The rearrangement joins TRBV28 to TRBJ2-1, with TRBD1 identical over 7 bases. The CDR3 contains 11 residues. After removal of 6 bases from V and 14 bases from J, the junction contained 7 bases not matched to a gene. Germline-derived CDR1 and CDR2 are MDHEN and SYDVKM. The DNA for the CDR3 is TGTGCCAGCAGACACCGGGACAGTGAGTTCTTC. It encodes CASRHRDSEFF. Variable domain in full (rest from reference TRBV28 and TRBJ2-1): DVKVTQSSRYLVKRTGEKVFLECVQDMDHENMFWYRQDPGLGLRLIYFSYDVKMKEKGDIPEGYSVSREKKERFSLILESASTNQTSMYLCASRHRDSEFFGPGTRLTVL.

The V and J genes are TRBV19 and TRBJ1-5, with D possibly being TRBD1 (5 bases). Trimming left V 5 bases short and J 5 bases short, with 7 bases between. Germline CDR1 is LNHDA and CDR2 is SQIVND (reference sequence). This CDR3 has 12 residues. The DNA for the CDR3 is TGTGCCAGTAGTGACAGCGATCAGCCCCAGCATTTT. Amino acid sequence: CASSDSDQPQHF.

The chain couples TRBV19 to TRBJ1-1; 8 bases line up with TRBD1. There are 13 residues in the CDR3. J gave up 1 base and V 8 bases, and 3 bases lay outside the gene matches. The germline gives CDR1 LNHDA, CDR2 SQIVND (reference sequence). In nucleotides, the CDR3 is TGTGCCAGTGCCGGACAGGGGAACACTGAAGCTTTCTTT. Amino acids: CASAGQGNTEAFF.

CDR3 nucleotides: TGTGCCAGCAGCGGAGGGAGCCTCTCTGGAAACACCATATATTTT. Translated: CASSGGSLSGNTIYF. The chain couples TRBV14 to TRBJ1-3; D is unclear. V dropped 5 bases and J dropped 0 bases, with 11 bases sitting between them. Looked up from germline, CDR1 is SGHDN and CDR2 is FVKESK. There are 15 residues in the CDR3.

This clone appeared a single time. The chain carries TRBV3-1 (or the pseudogene TRBV3-2) and TRBJ1-1; TRBD1 is a possible D gene (6 bases). Germline V gene sequence: CDR1 LGHDT, CDR2 YNNKEL (reference sequence). Trimming stripped 0 bases from V and 1 base from J, with 15 bases between. This CDR3 comprises 17 residues. The CDR3 region has the DNA TGTGCCAGCAGCCAAGATTTTCGGGACACTTGGAACACTGAAGCTTTCTTT. Translating it yields CASSQDFRDTWNTEAFF.

The chain joins TRBV25-1 to TRBJ2-7, with D possibly being TRBD2 (5 bases). The CDR3 has 14 amino acids. Germline-derived CDR1 and CDR2 are MGHDK and SYGVNS. V shed 3 bases and J shed 3 bases, with 12 bases lying between them. In nucleotides, the CDR3 is TGTGCCAGCAGTGATTCTAGCCAGATCTACGAGCAGTACTTC. Protein product: CASSDSSQIYEQYF.

V and J are TRBV13 and TRBJ1-2; TRBD1 is a possible D gene (5 bases). Germline V lookup: CDR1 PRHDT, CDR2 FYEKMQ (reference sequence). The V and J ends lost 0 bases and 3 bases respectively, with 8 bases between them. The CDR3 has 14 residues. The CDR3 sequence is CASSLGDTYYGYTF. In nucleotides, the CDR3 is TGTGCCAGCAGCTTAGGGGACACTTACTATGGCTACACCTTC.

The CDR3 bases are TGTGCCAGCAGGCGGGACGGGAATTCACCCCTCCACTTT. Translation: CASRRDGNSPLHF. This chain connects TRBV27 to TRBJ1-6; D is possibly TRBD1 (5 bases). CDR1 and CDR2 from the germline V gene are MNHEY and SMNVEV (reference sequence). CDR3 length equals 13 residues. V lost 6 bases and J lost 7, with 10 bases in between.

This chain links TRBV30 with TRBJ2-5; TRBD2 matches 10 bases. CDR1 and CDR2 (germline): GTSNPN, SVGIG (reference sequence). The CDR3 loop spans 14 amino acids. J was trimmed by 2 bases and V by 5 bases; bases with no gene match: 5. This chain's CDR3 is CAWDLAGEQETQYF. CDR3 in DNA: TGTGCCTGGGACCTAGCGGGGGAACAAGAGACCCAGTACTTC.

The CDR3 reads CASSLSPGAGGETQYF. The CDR3 region has the DNA TGTGCCAGCAGCTTGAGTCCGGGGGCGGGAGGAGAGACCCAGTACTTC. The V gene is TRBV11-2, the J gene TRBJ2-5; 8 bases are shared with TRBD2. Trimming took 3 bases from V and 4 from J; bases not matched to a gene: 10. CDR1 and CDR2 (germline): SGHAT, FQNNGV. This CDR3 is built from 16 residues. Variable domain in full (rest from reference TRBV11-2 and TRBJ2-5): EAGVAQSPRYKIIEKRQSVAFWCNPISGHATLYWYQQILGQGPKLLIQFQNNGVVDDSQLPKDRFSAERLKGVDSTLKIQPAKLEDSAVYLCASSLSPGAGGETQYFGPGTRLLVL.

The chain recombines TRBV5-6 with TRBJ1-2; 8 nucleotides align to TRBD1. CDR3 length equals 16 residues. CDR1 is SGHDT and CDR2 is YYEEEE in the germline V gene. The ends lost 4 bases at V and 6 bases at J; junction bases unmatched: 14. Here the CDR3 DNA reads TGTGCCAGCAGCAGGGGACAGGTCCTCACCTCAGATGGCTACACCTTC. Translation: CASSRGQVLTSDGYTF.

This rearrangement joins TRBV6-5 to TRBJ1-1; D is uncertain. Germline-derived CDR1 and CDR2 are MNHEY and SVGAGI. The V end lost 4 bases, the J end lost 7 bases, and 19 bases lay between the germline ends. This CDR3 comprises 15 residues. CDR3 loop: CASSSRRAIRGEAFF. The DNA of the CDR3 is TGTGCCAGCAGTTCCCGGAGGGCTATTCGGGGTGAAGCTTTCTTT.

DNA for the CDR3: TGTGCCAGATTGCGGGAGGTGGACTATGGCTACACCTTC. Its protein is CARLREVDYGYTF. The rearrangement uses TRBV2 and TRBJ1-2; D remains ambiguous. V lost 9 bases and J 3 bases, leaving 14 bases between the germline ends. Germline V gene sequence: CDR1 SNHLY, CDR2 FYNNEI. The length of the CDR3 is 13 residues.

V gene TRBV10-3 combines with J gene TRBJ2-5; maybe TRBD1 (5 bases). The CDR3 is 14 residues long. Germline V lookup: CDR1 ENHRY, CDR2 SYGVKD. The ends were cut back, 8 bases at V and 2 bases at J, with 15 bases in the middle. The DNA of the CDR3 is TGTGCCATCGGTTGGACAACTGATCAAGAGACCCAGTACTTC. This gives the protein CAIGWTTDQETQYF.

The J gene is TRBJ1-1, the V gene TRBV19, with D unresolved. The CDR3 runs 13 residues. V gave up 7 bases and J gave up 4 bases, with 13 bases separating them. From germline, CDR1 is LNHDA and CDR2 SQIVND (reference sequence). The DNA for the CDR3 is TGTGCCAGTAATGGGAGGGTTTTCACTGAAGCTTTCTTT. Encoded protein: CASNGRVFTEAFF.

The chain joins TRBV2 to TRBJ2-1, with 9 nucleotides matching TRBD1. V lost 5 bases, J lost 0 bases, and 2 bases stayed unmatched. The length of the CDR3 is 15 residues. Germline values: CDR1 SNHLY, CDR2 FYNNEI. This CDR3 reads CASSSDRGSYNEQFF. As DNA, the CDR3 is TGTGCCAGCAGTTCGGACAGGGGCTCCTACAATGAGCAGTTCTTC.

The rearrangement joins TRBV15 to TRBJ1-5; D unclear. The CDR3 contains 17 residues. Germline loops: CDR1 LNHNV, CDR2 YYDKDF (reference sequence). V lost 0 bases and J lost 0, with 12 bases in between. The CDR3 DNA sequence: TGTGCCACCAGCAGAGATAAGACATTCTATAGCAATCAGCCCCAGCATTTT. Translated, it gives CATSRDKTFYSNQPQHF.

The chain couples TRBV2 to TRBJ2-1; 10 nucleotides match TRBD2. Germline V lookup: CDR1 SNHLY, CDR2 FYNNEI. V shed 4 bases and J 9 bases; nucleotides not matched to a gene: 12. The CDR3 is 16 residues long. The CDR3 reads CASSGPGQRGGREQFF. DNA of the CDR3: TGTGCCAGCAGTGGTCCAGGCCAGCGGGGGGGCCGTGAGCAGTTCTTC.

This chain connects TRBV30 to TRBJ1-2; no reliable D call. The ends were cut back, 3 bases at V and 4 bases at J, with 6 bases in the middle. CDR1 and CDR2 from the germline V gene are GTSNPN and SVGIG (reference sequence). This CDR3 contains 11 residues. CDR3 coding DNA: TGTGCCTGGAGCGGAGGCTATGGCTACACCTTC. Translation: CAWSGGYGYTF. Based on the CDR3 plus reference TRBV30 and TRBJ1-2, the full variable domain is SQTIHQWPATLVQPVGSPLSLECTVEGTSNPNLYWYRQAAGRGLQLLFYSVGIGQISSEVPQNLSASRPQDRQFILSSKKLLLSDSGFYLCAWSGGYGYTFGSGTRLTVV.

The gene calls are TRBV28 and TRBJ2-5; 7 positions agree with TRBD2. J was trimmed by 5 bases and V by 2 bases; bases with no gene match: 8. Germline values: CDR1 MDHEN, CDR2 SYDVKM. CDR3 length: 15 amino acids. CDR3 sequence: CASSLVREGPETQYF. CDR3 DNA: TGTGCCAGCAGTTTAGTCAGGGAGGGACCGGAGACCCAGTACTTC.

The V call is TRBV29-1, the J call TRBJ1-2, with D perhaps matching TRBD1 (5 bases). CDR3 length: 11 amino acids. CDR1 and CDR2 (germline): SQVTM, ANQGSEA. The germline V and J ends were trimmed by 7 bases and 8 bases, with 14 bases remaining between them. CDR3 protein: CSELTGGGYTF. DNA of the CDR3: TGCAGCGAACTTACCGGGGGAGGCTACACCTTC.